The rows below give T cell receptor beta chains drawn from one sample of a study of blood T cell repertoires in COVID-19. Libraries were prepared by immunoSEQ multiplex PCR; TCRdb keeps only in-frame clonotypes and omits some of them. The repertoire holds more than 300,000 clones, with 88% as singletons. The material sequenced was peripheral blood. These receptors came from a woman in her 70s with COVID-19, enrolled during active disease. CDR3s include the opening cysteine and the closing phenylalanine or tryptophan.

CDR3: CASSFFPLTGSLSWEQFF; V: TRBV5-4; J: TRBJ2-1
CDR3: CATSVTGGGSTDTQYF; V: TRBV24-1; J: TRBJ2-3
CDR3: CASSLGTGLTGELFF; V: TRBV3-1/TRBV3-2; J: TRBJ2-2
CDR3: CSVGDAGLLDTQYF; V: TRBV29-1; J: TRBJ2-3
CDR3: CATSDGTGNYGYTF; V: TRBV24-1; J: TRBJ1-2
CDR3: CASSYSATATNEKLFF; V: TRBV6-5; J: TRBJ1-4
CDR3: CASSLGTGSNQPQHF; V: TRBV11-2; J: TRBJ1-5
CDR3: CASSPGTNSPLHF; V: TRBV14; J: TRBJ1-6
CDR3: CASSLSGGITDTQYF; V: TRBV7-3; J: TRBJ2-3
CDR3: CASSIGGNSGNTIYF; V: TRBV19; J: TRBJ1-3
CDR3: CASSLLAGGHYEQYF; V: TRBV4-1; J: TRBJ2-7
CDR3: CATSRDGESLYGYTF; V: TRBV15; J: TRBJ1-2
CDR3: CASSHKTGLYEQYF; V: TRBV4-3; J: TRBJ2-7
CDR3: CASKRTSGMGSQYF; V: TRBV19; J: TRBJ2-3
CDR3: CASSLEAGGANVLTF; V: TRBV11-1; J: TRBJ2-6
CDR3: CASSKQGQGPYGYTF; V: TRBV19; J: TRBJ1-2
CDR3: CASSSADKNYGYTF; V: TRBV7-2; J: TRBJ1-2
CDR3: CSAWRGGSYGYTF; V: TRBV29-1; J: TRBJ1-2
CDR3: CASSRDSIGYGYTF; V: TRBV6-5; J: TRBJ1-2
CDR3: CASSPTIQGSKWDEQFF; V: TRBV18; J: TRBJ2-1
CDR3: CASSLFGREAGYTF; V: TRBV7-2; J: TRBJ1-2
CDR3: CATSDLGRVEQFF; V: TRBV24-1; J: TRBJ2-1
CDR3: CASSYSGGPTDTQYF; V: TRBV6-5; J: TRBJ2-3
CDR3: CASSFTSGGTDTQYF; V: TRBV2; J: TRBJ2-3
CDR3: CASSRDPGQGVYEQYF; V: TRBV6-2/TRBV6-3; J: TRBJ2-7